Reported below is one T cell receptor (beta chain). Trimming took 4 bases from V and 2 from J, leaving 8 bases between them. Germline V lookup: CDR1 MNHEY, CDR2 SVGAGI. This CDR3 is 13 amino acids long. This entry belongs to a study of blood T cell repertoires in COVID-19. Study in general: The origin of the acute and convalescent COVID-19 samples was the United States, Italy and Spain. T cells, B-cell-depleted T cells, or PBMCs provided the cDNA or gDNA that served as material.

In the original processing: Using reference gene primer amplification, nucleated cell counts were estimated. This table comes from immunoSEQ multiplex PCR, and its TCRdb copy is limited to in-frame clones, with some not included. The V and J calls and clone size were taken over from that table, and D and trimming were inferred from the DNA. The table records roughly 290,000 clones, 75% to 90% of them present only once. The chain employs TRBV6-5 and TRBJ1-2; D gene unclear. The sequence was collected from a woman aged 25 to 39 who had recovered from COVID-19. Sequenced sample: peripheral blood. The CDR3 reads CASSWSRNYGYTF. The DNA of the CDR3 is TGTGCCAGCAGTTGGTCGAGGAACTATGGCTACACCTTC.